The clone carrying this T cell receptor (beta chain) was picked up many times. TCR beta VDJ combinations and CDR3 sequences were profiled from genomic DNA. MiXCR, run by TCRdb on the reads, gives a single entry per CDR3 protein. The sample consists of roughly 150,000 distinct CDR3 sequences, around 40% of them appearing once. The V end lost 0 bases, the J end lost 9 bases, and 10 bases lay between the germline ends. Germline V CDR1 and CDR2: SGHDT, YYEEEE. This CDR3 contains 13 residues. This sample is part of a study of CD8+CD57+ T cells in acquired aplastic anemia. About the research overall: Each DNA sample taken from sorted CD4+ and CD8+ cells came to 2.5 to 4 ug on average.

The sample taken for sequencing was sorted CD4+, CD8+, or CD8+CD57+ T cells (not recorded which) from PBMCs. This chain links TRBV5-6 with TRBJ2-1, with D tentatively TRBD1 or TRBD2 (5 bases each). The clonotype was recovered from a human donor in good health. In nucleotides, the CDR3 is TGTGCCAGCAGCTTGGTGGCAGGGAGTGAGCAGTTCTTC. This gives the protein CASSLVAGSEQFF.